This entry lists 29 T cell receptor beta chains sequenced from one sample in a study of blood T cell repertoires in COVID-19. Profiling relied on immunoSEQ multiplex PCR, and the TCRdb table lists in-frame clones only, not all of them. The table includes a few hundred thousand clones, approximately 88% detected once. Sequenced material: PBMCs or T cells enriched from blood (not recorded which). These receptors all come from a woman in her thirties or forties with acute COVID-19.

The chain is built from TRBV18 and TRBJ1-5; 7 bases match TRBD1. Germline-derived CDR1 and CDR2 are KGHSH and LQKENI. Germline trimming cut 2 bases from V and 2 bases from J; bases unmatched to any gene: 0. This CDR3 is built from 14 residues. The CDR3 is CASSPGQGNQPQHF. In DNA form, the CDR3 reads TGTGCCAGCTCACCAGGACAGGGCAATCAGCCCCAGCATTTT. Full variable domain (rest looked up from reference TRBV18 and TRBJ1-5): NAGVMQNPRHLVRRRGQEARLRCSPMKGHSHVYWYRQLPEEGLKFMVYLQKENIIDESGMPKERFSAEFPKEGPSILRIQQVVRGDSAAYFCASSPGQGNQPQHFGDGTRLSIL.

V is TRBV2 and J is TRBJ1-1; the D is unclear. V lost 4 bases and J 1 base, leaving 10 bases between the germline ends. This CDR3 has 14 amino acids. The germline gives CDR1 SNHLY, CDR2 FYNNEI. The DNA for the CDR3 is TGTGCCAGCAGTGTAGCGGAGGAGAACACTGAAGCTTTCTTT. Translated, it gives CASSVAEENTEAFF.

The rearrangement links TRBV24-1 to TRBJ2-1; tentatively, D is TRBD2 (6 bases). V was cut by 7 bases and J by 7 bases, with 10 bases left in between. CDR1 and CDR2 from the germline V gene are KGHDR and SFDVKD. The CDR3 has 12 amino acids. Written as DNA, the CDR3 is TGTGCCACCAGCAGGACTATGAATGAGCAGTTCTTC. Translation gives CATSRTMNEQFF.

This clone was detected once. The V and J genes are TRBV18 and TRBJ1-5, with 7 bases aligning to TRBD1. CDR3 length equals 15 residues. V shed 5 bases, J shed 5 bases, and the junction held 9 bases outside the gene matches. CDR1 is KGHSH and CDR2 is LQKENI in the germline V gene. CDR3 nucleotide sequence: TGTGCCAGCTCATCTCACAGGGGAGGTGATCAGCCCCAGCATTTT. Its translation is CASSSHRGGDQPQHF.

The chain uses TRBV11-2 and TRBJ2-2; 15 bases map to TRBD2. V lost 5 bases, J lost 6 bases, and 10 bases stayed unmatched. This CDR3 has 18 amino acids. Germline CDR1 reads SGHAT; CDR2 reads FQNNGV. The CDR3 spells CASSPGLAGGPSAGELFF. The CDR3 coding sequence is TGTGCCAGCAGCCCCGGACTAGCGGGAGGGCCTTCGGCCGGGGAGCTGTTTTTT.

The CDR3, as DNA: TGTGCCAGCAGTGGGACAGGGTACGAGCAGTACGTC. Its protein is CASSGTGYEQYV. The chain uses TRBV2 and TRBJ2-7; 8 nucleotides match TRBD1. The CDR3 is made up of 12 amino acids. Germline V lookup: CDR1 SNHLY, CDR2 FYNNEI. The V and J ends lost 4 bases and 4 bases, in that order; junction bases with no gene match: 0.

The CDR3 sequence is CASSQDRGEGEQYF. DNA for the CDR3: TGCGCCAGCAGCCAAGACAGGGGTGAGGGTGAGCAGTACTTC. This chain connects TRBV4-3 to TRBJ2-7; D might be TRBD1 (6 bases). The V end lost 0 bases, the J end lost 7 bases, and 13 bases lay between the germline ends. The CDR3 has 14 residues. CDR1 and CDR2 from the germline V gene are LGHNA and YSLEER.

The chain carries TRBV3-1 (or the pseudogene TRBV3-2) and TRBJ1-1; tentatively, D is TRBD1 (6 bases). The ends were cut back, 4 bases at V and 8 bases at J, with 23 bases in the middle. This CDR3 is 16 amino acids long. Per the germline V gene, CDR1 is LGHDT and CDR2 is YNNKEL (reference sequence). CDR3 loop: CASSRIGRGALKEAFF. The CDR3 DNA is TGTGCCAGCAGCCGCATAGGTCGGGGGGCGCTTAAGGAAGCTTTCTTT.

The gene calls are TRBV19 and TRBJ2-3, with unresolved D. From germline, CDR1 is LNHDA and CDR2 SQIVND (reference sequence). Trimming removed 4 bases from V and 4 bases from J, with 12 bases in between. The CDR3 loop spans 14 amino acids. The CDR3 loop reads CASSTENQADTQYF. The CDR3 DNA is TGTGCCAGTAGTACCGAGAACCAGGCAGATACGCAGTATTTT.

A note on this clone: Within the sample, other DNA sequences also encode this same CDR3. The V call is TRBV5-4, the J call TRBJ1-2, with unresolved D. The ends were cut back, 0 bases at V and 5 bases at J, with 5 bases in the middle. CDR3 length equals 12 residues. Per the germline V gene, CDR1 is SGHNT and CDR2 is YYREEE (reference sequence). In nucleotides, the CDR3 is TGTGCCAGCAGCTTGGCCGGGTATGGCTACACCTTC. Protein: CASSLAGYGYTF.

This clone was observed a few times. CDR3 in amino acids: CASSQFLEGIYNEQFF. CDR3 nucleotide sequence: TGCGCCAGCAGCCAATTCTTGGAGGGTATTTACAATGAGCAGTTCTTC. The rearrangement uses TRBV4-3 and TRBJ2-1; weak D call: TRBD2 (6 bases). The germline V gene encodes CDR1 LGHNA and CDR2 YSLEER. The CDR3 loop spans 16 amino acids. With 2 bases removed from V and 4 bases from J, the gap between germline ends came to 15 bases.

CDR3 sequence: CAVQVQTSRSNEQFF. The CDR3 nucleotides are TGTGCCGTCCAAGTTCAGACTAGCAGGTCCAATGAGCAGTTCTTC. The chain combines TRBV10-3 with TRBJ2-1; 7 nucleotides agree with TRBD2. CDR3 length: 15 amino acids. Germline V gives CDR1 ENHRY, CDR2 SYGVKD. The V gene end was trimmed by 11 bases and the J gene end by 6 bases; junction bases not matched to a gene: 16.

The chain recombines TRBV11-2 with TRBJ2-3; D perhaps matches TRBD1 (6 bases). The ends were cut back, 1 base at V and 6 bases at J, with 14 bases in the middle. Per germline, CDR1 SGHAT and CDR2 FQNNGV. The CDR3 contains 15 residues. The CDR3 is CASSLGTVPRDTQYF. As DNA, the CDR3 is TGTGCCAGCAGCTTAGGGACAGTCCCTAGGGATACGCAGTATTTT.

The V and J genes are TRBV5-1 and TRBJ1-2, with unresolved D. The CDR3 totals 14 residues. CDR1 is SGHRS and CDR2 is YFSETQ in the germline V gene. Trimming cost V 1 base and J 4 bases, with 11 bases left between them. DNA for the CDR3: TGCGCCAGCAGCTTGTCGGAGGCCTCCTATGGCTACACCTTC. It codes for CASSLSEASYGYTF.

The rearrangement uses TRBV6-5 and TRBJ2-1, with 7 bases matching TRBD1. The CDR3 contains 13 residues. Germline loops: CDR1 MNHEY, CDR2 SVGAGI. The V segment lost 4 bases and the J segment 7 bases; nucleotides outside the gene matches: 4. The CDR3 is CASSSGQMNEQFF. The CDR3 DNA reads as TGTGCCAGCAGTTCGGGACAGATGAATGAGCAGTTCTTC.

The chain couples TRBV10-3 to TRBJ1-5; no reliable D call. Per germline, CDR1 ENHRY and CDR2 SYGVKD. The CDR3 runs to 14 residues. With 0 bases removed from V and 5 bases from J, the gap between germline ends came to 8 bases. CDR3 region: CAISESLSYQPQHF. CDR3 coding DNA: TGTGCCATCAGTGAGTCTTTAAGCTATCAGCCCCAGCATTTT.

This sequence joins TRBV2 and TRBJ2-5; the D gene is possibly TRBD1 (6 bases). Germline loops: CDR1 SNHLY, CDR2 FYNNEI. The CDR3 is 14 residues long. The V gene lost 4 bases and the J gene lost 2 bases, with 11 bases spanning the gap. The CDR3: CASSGGQIQETQYF. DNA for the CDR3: TGTGCCAGCAGTGGGGGACAAATACAAGAGACCCAGTACTTC.

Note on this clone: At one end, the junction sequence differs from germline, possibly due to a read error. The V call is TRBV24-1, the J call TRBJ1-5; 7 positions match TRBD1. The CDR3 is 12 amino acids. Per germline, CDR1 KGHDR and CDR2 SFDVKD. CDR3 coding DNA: TGTGCCACTAGTGGACAGGATCGCCTCCAGCATTTT. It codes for CATSGQDRLQHF.

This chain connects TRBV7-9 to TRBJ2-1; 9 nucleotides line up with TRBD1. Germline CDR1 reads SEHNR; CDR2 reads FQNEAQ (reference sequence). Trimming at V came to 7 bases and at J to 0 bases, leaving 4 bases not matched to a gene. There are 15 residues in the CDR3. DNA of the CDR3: TGTGCCAGCACCACGGGACAGGGCTCCTACAATGAGCAGTTCTTC. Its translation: CASTTGQGSYNEQFF. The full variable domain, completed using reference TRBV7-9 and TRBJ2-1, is DTGVSQNPRHKITKRGQNVTFRCDPISEHNRLYWYRQTLGQGPEFLTYFQNEAQLEKSRLLSDRFSAERPKGSFSTLEIQRTEQGDSAMYLCASTTGQGSYNEQFFGPGTRLTVL.

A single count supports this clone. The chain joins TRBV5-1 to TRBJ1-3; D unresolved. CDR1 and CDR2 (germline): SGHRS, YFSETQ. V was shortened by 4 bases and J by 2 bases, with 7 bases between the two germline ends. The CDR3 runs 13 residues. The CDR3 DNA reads TGCGCCAGCAGCACCGGGGCTGGAAACACCATATATTTT. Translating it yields CASSTGAGNTIYF.

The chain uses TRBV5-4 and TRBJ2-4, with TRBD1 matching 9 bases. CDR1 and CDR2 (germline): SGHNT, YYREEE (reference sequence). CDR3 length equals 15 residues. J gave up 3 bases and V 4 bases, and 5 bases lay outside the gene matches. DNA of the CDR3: TGTGCCAGCAGCGTACAGGGGGCAGGCAAAAACATTCAGTACTTC. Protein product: CASSVQGAGKNIQYF.

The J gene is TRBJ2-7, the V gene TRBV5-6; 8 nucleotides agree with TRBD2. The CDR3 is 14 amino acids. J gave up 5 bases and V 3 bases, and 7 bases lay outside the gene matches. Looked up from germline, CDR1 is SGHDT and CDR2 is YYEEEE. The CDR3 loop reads CASSSQRESHEQYV. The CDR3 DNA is TGTGCCAGCAGCTCGCAGCGGGAGAGCCACGAGCAGTACGTC.

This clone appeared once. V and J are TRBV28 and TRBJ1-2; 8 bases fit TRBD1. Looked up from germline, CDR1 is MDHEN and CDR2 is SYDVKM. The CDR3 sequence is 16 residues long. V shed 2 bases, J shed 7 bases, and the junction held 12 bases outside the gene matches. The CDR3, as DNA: TGTGCCAGCAGTTTACTCCCCGGACAGGGCGGATCTGGCTACACCTTC. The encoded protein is CASSLLPGQGGSGYTF.

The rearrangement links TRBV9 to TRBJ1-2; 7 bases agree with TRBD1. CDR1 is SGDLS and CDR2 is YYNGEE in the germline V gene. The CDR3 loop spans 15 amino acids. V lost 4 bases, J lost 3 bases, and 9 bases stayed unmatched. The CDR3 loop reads CASSSNRDSDYGYTF. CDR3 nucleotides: TGTGCCAGCAGCTCCAACCGGGACAGTGACTATGGCTACACCTTC. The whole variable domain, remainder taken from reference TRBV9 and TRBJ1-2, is DSGVTQTPKHLITATGQRVTLRCSPRSGDLSVYWYQQSLDQGLQFLIQYYNGEERAKGNILERFSAQQFPDLHSELNLSSLELGDSALYFCASSSNRDSDYGYTFGSGTRLTVV.

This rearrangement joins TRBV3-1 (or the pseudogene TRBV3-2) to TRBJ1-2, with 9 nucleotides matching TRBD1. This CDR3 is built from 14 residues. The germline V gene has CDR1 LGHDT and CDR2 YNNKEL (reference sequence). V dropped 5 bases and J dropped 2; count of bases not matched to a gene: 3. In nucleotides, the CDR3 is TGTGCCAGCAGCGTACAGGGGGCAAACTATGGCTACACCTTC. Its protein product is CASSVQGANYGYTF.

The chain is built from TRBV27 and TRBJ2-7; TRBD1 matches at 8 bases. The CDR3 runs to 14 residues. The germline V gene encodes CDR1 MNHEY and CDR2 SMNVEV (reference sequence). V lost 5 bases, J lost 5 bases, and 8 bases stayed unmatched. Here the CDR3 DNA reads TGTGCCAGCAGTAAACGACAGGGGTACGACGAGCAGTACGTC. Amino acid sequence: CASSKRQGYDEQYV.

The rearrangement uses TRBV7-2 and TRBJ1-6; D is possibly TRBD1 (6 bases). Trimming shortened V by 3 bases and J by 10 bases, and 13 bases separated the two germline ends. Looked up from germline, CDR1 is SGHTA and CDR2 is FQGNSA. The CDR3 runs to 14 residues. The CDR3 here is CASSFRQVNSPLHF. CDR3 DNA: TGTGCCAGCAGCTTCCGACAGGTCAACTCACCCCTCCACTTT.

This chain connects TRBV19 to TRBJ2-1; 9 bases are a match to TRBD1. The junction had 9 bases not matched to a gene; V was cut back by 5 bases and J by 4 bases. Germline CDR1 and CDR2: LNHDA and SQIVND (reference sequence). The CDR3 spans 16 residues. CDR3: CASSPYSGTGYNEQFF. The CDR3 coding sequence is TGTGCCAGTAGTCCCTACTCCGGGACAGGGTACAATGAGCAGTTCTTC.

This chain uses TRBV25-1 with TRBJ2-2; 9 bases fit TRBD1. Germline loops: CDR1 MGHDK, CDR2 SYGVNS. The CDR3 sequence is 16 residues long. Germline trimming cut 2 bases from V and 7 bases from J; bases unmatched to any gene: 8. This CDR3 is CASSERTGTGIGELFF. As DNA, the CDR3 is TGTGCCAGCAGTGAACGCACTGGGACAGGGATCGGGGAGCTGTTTTTT.